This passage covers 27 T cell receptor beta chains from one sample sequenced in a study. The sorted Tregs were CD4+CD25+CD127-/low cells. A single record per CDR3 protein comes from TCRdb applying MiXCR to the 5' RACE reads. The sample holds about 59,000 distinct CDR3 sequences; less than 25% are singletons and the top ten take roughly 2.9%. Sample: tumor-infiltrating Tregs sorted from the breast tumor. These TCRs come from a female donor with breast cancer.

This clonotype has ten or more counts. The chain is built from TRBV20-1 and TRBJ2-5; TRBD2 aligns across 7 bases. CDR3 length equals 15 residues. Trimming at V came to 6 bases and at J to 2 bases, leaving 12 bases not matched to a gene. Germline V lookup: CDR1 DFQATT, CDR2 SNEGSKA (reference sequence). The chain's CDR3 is CSAGRLAETQETQYF. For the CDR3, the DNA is TGCAGTGCAGGAAGGCTAGCGGAGACACAAGAGACCCAGTACTTC.

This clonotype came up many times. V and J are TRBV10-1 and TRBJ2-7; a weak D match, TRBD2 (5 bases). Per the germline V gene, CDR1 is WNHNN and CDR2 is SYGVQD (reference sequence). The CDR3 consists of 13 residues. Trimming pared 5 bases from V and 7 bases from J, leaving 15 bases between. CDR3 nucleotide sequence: TGCGCCAGCAGTCAGGTCACCCCGGGGGAGCAGTACTTC. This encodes CASSQVTPGEQYF.

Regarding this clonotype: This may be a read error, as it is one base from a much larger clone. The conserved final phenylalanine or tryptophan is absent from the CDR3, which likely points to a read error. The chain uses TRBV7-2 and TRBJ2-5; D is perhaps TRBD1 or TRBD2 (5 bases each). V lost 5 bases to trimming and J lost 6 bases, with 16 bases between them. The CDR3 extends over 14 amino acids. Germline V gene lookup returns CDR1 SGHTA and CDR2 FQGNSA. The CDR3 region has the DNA TGTGCCAGCAGCCCCGGGACGGGTCACAAGACCCAGTACTCC. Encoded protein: CASSPGTGHKTQYS.

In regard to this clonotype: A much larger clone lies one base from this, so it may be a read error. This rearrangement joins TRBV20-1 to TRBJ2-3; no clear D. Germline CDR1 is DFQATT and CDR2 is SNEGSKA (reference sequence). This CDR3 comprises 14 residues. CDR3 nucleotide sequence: TGCAGTGTTAGAACCGAAACTAGCACAGATACGCAGTATTTT. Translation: CSVRTETSTDTQYF.

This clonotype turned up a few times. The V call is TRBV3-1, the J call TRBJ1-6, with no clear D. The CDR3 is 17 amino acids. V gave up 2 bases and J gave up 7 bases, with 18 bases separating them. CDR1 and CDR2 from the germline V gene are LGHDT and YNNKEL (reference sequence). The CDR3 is CASSQRNQRVVNSPLHF. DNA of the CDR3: TGTGCCAGCAGCCAAAGGAATCAGAGGGTGGTCAATTCACCCCTCCACTTT.

The CDR3 sequence: CASSQQRQGANNQPQHF. CDR3 nucleotides: TGTGCCAGCTCACAACAACGACAGGGGGCGAACAATCAGCCCCAGCATTTT. The V gene is TRBV18, the J gene TRBJ1-5, with 10 bases matching TRBD1. Germline CDR1 KGHSH, CDR2 LQKENI. CDR3 length: 17 residues. Trimming took 4 bases from V and 3 from J; bases not matched to a gene: 9.

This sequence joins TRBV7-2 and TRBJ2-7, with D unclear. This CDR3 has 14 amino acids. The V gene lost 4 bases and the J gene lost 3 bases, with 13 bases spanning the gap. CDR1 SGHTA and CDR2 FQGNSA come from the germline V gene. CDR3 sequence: CASSSETGRYEQYF. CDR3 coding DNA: TGTGCCAGCAGCTCCGAAACGGGCCGCTACGAGCAGTACTTC.

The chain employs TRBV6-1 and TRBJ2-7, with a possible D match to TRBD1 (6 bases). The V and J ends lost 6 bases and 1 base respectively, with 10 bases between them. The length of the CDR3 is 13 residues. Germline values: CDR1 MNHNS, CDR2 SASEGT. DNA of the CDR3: TGTGCCAGCAGCAGGACAGTGTCCTACGAGCAGTACTTC. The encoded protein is CASSRTVSYEQYF.

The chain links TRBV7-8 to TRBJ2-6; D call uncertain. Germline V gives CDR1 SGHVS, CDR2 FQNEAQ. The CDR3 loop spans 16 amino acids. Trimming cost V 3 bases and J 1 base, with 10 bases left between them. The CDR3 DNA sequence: TGTGCCAGCAGCTTTGTTGGGATGTCTGGGGCCAACGTCCTGACTTTC. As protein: CASSFVGMSGANVLTF. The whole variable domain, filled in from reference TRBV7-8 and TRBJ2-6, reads GAGVSQSPRYKVAKRGQDVALRCDPISGHVSLFWYQQALGQGPEFLTYFQNEAQLDKSGLPSDRFFAERPEGSVSTLKIQRTQQEDSAVYLCASSFVGMSGANVLTFGAGSRLTVL.

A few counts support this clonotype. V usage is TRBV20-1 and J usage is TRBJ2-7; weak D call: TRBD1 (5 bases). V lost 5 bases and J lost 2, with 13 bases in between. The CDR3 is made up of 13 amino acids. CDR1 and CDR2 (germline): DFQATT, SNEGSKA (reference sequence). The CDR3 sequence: CSAPPGQTYEQYF. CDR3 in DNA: TGCAGTGCTCCCCCCGGACAAACCTACGAGCAGTACTTC.

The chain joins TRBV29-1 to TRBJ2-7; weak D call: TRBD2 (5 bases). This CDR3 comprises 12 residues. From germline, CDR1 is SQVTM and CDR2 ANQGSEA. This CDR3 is CNVTGENYEQYF. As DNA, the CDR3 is TGCAACGTCACCGGGGAAAACTACGAGCAGTACTTC.

CDR3 DNA: TGTGCCAGCACCCTACCGTTGACCTACGAGCAGTACTTC. This sequence encodes CASTLPLTYEQYF. The chain employs TRBV2 and TRBJ2-7; no definite D call. Between the trimmed V and J ends, which lost 7 bases and 2 bases, there was a span of 12 bases. Germline assignment: CDR1 SNHLY and CDR2 FYNNEI. This CDR3 is built from 13 residues. The complete variable domain, with remaining parts taken from reference TRBV2 and TRBJ2-7, reads EPEVTQTPSHQVTQMGQEVILRCVPISNHLYFYWYRQILGQKVEFLVSFYNNEISEKSEIFDDQFSVERPDGSNFTLKIRSTKLEDSAMYFCASTLPLTYEQYFGPGTRLTVT.

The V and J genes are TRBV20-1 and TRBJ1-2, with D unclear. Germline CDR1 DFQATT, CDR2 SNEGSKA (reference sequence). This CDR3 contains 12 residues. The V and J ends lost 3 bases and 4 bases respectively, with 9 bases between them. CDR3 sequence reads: CSARGSGYGYTF. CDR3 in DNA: TGCAGTGCTAGGGGGTCCGGCTATGGCTACACCTTC.

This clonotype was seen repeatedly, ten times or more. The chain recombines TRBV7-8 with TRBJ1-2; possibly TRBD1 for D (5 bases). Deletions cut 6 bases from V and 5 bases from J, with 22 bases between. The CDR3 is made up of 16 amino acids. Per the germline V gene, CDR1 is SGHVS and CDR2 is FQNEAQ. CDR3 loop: CASRHELSWGEYGYTF. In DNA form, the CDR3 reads TGTGCCAGCAGACACGAATTGTCTTGGGGCGAATATGGCTACACCTTC.

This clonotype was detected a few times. The CDR3 DNA is TGCAGCGTGCGGGACAGCCACGAGCAGTACTTC. This codes for CSVRDSHEQYF. V and J are TRBV29-1 and TRBJ2-7; D is perhaps TRBD1 (7 bases). CDR1 and CDR2 (germline): SQVTM, ANQGSEA. Trimming left V 6 bases short and J 5 bases short, with 11 bases between. The CDR3 sequence is 11 residues long.

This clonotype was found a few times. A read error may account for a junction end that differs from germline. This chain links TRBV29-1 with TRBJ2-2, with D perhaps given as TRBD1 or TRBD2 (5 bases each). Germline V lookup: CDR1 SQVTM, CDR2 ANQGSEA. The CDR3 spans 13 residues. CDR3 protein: CSTRTQNTGELLF. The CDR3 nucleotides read TGCAGCACACGGACACAAAACACCGGGGAGCTGTTGTTT.

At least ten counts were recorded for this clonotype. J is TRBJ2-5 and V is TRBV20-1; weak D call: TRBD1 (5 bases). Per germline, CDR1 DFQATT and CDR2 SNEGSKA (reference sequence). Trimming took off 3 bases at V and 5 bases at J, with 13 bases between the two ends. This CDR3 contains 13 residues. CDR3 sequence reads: CSARTDSGETQYF. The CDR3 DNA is TGCAGTGCTAGGACCGACAGTGGGGAGACCCAGTACTTC.

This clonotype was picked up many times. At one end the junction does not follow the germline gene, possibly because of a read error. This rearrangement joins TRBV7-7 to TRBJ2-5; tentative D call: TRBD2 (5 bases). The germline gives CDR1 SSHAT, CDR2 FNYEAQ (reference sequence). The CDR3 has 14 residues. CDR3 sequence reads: CASSPGFGTGTQYF. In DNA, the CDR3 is TGTGCTAGCAGCCCGGGGTTCGGAACGGGCACCCAGTACTTC.

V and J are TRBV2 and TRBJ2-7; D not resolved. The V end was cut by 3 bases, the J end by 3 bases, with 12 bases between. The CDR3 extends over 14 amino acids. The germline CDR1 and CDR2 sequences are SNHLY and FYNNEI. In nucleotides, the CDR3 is TGTGCCAGCAGTGAGGGCACTGTTTTCTACGAGCAGTACTTC. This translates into CASSEGTVFYEQYF.

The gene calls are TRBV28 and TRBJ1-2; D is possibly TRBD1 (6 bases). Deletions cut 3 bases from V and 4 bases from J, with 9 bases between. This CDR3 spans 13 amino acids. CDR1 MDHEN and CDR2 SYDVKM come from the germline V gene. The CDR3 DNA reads TGTGCCAGCAGTTTCGGACAGATCTATGGCTACACCTTC. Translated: CASSFGQIYGYTF.

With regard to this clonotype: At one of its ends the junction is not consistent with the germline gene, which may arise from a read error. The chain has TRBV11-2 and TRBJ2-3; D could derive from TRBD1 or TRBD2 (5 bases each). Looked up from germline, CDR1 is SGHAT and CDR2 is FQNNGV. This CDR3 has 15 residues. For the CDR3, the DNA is TGTGCCAGCAGCTTACTTCGGGGCTACACAGATGCGCAGTATTTT. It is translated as CASSLLRGYTDAQYF.

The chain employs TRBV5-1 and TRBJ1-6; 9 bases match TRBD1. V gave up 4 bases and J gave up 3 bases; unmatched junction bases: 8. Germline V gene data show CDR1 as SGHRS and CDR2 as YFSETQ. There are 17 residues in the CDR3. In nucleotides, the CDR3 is TGCGCCAGCAGCACGGAACAGGGGGCCAACTATAATTCACCCCTCCACTTT. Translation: CASSTEQGANYNSPLHF.

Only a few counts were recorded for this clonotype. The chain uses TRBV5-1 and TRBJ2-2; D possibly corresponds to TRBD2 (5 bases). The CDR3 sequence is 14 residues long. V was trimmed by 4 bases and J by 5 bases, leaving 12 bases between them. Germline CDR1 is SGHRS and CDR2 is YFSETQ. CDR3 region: CASSALTGTGELFF. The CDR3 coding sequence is TGCGCCAGCAGCGCTCTGACGGGGACCGGGGAGCTGTTTTTT.

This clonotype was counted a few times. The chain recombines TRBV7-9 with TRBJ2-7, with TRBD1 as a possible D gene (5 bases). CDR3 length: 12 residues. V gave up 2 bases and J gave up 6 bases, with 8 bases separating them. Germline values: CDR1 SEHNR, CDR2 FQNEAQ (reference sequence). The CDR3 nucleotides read TGTGCCAGCAGCTTATTAGGGGTCGAGCAGTACTTC. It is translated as CASSLLGVEQYF.

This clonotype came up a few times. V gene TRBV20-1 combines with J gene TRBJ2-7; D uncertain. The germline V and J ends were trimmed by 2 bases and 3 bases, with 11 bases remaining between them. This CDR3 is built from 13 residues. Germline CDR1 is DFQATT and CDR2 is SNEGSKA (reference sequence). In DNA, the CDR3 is TGCAGTGCTAGACCTTCCACCGGCTACGAGCAGTACTTC. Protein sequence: CSARPSTGYEQYF.

The CDR3 DNA is TGTGCCAGCAGCTTGGCGCAGGGCTGGGGCACTGAAGCTTTCTTT. Residues: CASSLAQGWGTEAFF. The chain employs TRBV5-6 and TRBJ1-1; D may be TRBD1 (5 bases). The germline V gene has CDR1 SGHDT and CDR2 YYEEEE. CDR3 size: 15 residues. V was pared by 0 bases and J by 4 bases, with 13 bases between.

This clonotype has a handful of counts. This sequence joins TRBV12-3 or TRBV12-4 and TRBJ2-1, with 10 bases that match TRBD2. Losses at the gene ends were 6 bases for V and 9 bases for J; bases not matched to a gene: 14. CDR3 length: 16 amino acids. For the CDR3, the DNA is TGTGCCAGCAGACCTCGAGCGGGAGGGTCTTTGGGTGAGCAGTTCTTC. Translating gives CASRPRAGGSLGEQFF.